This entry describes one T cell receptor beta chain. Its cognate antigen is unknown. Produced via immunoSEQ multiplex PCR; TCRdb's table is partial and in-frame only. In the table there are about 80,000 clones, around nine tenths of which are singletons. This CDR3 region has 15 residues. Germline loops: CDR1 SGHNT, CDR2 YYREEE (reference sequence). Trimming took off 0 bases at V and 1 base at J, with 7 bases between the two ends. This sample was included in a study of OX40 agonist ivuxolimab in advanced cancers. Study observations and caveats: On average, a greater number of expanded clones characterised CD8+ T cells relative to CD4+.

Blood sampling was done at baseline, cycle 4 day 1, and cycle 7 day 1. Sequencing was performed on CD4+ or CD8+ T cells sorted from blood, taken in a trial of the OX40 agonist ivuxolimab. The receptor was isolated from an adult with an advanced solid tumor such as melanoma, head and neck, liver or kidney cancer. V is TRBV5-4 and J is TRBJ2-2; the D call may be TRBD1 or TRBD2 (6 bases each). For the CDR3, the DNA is TGTGCCAGCAGCTTGGAGGGGGGGAACACCGGGGAGCTGTTTTTT. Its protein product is CASSLEGGNTGELFF.